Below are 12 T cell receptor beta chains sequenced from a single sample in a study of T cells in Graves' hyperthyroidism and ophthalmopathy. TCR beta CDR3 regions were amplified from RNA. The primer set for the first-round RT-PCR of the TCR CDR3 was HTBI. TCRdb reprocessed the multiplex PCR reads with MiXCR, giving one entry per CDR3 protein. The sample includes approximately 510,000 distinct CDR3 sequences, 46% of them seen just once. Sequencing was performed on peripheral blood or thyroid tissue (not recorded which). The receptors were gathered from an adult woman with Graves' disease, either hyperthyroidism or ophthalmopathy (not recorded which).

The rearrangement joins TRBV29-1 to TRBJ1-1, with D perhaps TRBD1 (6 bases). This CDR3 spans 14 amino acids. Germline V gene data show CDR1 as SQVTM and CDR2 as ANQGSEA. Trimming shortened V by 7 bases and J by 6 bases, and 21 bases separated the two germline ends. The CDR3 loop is CSAPQVGAGSEAFF. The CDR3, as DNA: TGCAGCGCCCCGCAGGTGGGGGCGGGCTCTGAAGCTTTCTTT.

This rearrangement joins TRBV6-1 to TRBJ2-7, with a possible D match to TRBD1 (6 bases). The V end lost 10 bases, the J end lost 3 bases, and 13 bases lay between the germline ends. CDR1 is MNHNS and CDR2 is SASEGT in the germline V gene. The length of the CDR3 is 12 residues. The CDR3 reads CATQTGFYEQYF. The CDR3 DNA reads TGTGCCACGCAAACAGGGTTCTACGAGCAGTACTTC.

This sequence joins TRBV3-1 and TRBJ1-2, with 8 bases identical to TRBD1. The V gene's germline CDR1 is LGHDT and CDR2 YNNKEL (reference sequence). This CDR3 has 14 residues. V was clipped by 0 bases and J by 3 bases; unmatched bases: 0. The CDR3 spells CASSQEDRDYGYTF. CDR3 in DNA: TGTGCCAGCAGCCAAGAGGACAGGGACTATGGCTACACCTTC.

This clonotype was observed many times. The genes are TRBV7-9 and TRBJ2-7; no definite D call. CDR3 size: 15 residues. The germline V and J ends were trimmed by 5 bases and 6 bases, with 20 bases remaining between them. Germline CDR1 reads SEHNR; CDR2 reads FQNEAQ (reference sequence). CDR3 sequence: CASSAQLTRTSEQYF. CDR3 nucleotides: TGTGCCAGCAGCGCACAATTAACAAGAACGAGCGAGCAGTACTTC.

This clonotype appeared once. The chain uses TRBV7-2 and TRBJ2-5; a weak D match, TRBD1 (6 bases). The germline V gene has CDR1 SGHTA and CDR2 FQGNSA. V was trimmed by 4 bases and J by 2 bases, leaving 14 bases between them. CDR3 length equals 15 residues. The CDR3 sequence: CASSSRDRLQETQYF. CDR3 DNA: TGTGCCAGCAGCTCCCGAGACAGGCTACAAGAGACCCAGTACTTC. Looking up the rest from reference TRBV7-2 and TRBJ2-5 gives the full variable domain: GAGVSQSPSNKVTEKGKDVELRCDPISGHTALYWYRQSLGQGLEFLIYFQGNSAPDKSGLPSDRFSAERTGGSVSTLTIQRTQQEDSAVYLCASSSRDRLQETQYFGPGTRLLVL.

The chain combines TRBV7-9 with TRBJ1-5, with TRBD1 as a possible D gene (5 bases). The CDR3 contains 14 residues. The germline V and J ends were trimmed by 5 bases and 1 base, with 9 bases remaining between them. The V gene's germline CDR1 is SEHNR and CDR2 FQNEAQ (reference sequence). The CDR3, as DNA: TGTGCCAGCAGCAAAGAGGGGAGCAATCAGCCCCAGCATTTT. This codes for CASSKEGSNQPQHF.

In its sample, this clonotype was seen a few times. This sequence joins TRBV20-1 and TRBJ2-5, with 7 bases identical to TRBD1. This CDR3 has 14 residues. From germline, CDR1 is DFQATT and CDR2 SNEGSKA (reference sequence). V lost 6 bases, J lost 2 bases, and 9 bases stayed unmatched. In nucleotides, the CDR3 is TGCAGTGCACGGGACAGTCTCGGGCAAGAGACCCAGTACTTC. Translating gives CSARDSLGQETQYF.

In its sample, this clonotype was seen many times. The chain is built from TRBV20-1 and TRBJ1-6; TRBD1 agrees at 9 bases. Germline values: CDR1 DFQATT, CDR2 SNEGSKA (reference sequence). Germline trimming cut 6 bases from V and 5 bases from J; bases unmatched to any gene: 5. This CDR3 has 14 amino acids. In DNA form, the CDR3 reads TGCAGTGCCCCGGGACAGGGCAATAATTCACCCCTCCACTTT. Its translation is CSAPGQGNNSPLHF.

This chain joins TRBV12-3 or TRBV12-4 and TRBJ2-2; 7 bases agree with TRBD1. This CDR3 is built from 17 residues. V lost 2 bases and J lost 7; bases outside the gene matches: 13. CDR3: CASSLSPATGSSGELFF. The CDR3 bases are TGTGCCAGCAGTTTATCCCCCGCGACAGGGTCGAGCGGGGAGCTGTTTTTT.

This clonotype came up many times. CDR3 protein: CASRKEHGQEGHGGYTF. CDR3 coding DNA: TGTGCCAGCAGAAAGGAGCACGGACAGGAGGGCCACGGAGGCTACACCTTC. The chain joins TRBV7-9 to TRBJ1-2; TRBD1 matches at 7 bases. The CDR3 runs 17 residues. J lost 8 bases, V lost 6 bases, and 21 bases had no gene match. Germline V gives CDR1 SEHNR, CDR2 FQNEAQ (reference sequence).

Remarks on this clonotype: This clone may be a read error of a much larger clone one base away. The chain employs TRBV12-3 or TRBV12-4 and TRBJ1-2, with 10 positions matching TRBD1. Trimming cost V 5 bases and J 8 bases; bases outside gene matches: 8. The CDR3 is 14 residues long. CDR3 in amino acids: CASSLIDRGRGYTF. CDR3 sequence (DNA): TGTGCCAGCAGTCTAATTGACAGGGGGCGCGGCTACACCTTC.

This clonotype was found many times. CDR3 sequence reads: CASSLTEAYGYTF. The CDR3 nucleotides read TGTGCCAGCAGCCTGACCGAAGCCTATGGCTACACCTTC. The J gene is TRBJ1-2, the V gene TRBV7-9; D unresolved. Germline-derived CDR1 and CDR2 are SEHNR and FQNEAQ (reference sequence). The CDR3 length is 13 residues. V gave up 5 bases and J gave up 4 bases, with 11 bases separating them.